The 13 T cell receptor beta chains given below trace back to one sample, sequenced in a study of human T cells and chemical hapten exposure. Each CDR3 protein gets one entry after TCRdb re-called the RACE reads with MiXCR. The sample consists of hundreds of thousands of distinct CDR3 sequences, around 6% of them appearing once. Sample time point: patch test 2, 6 weeks after DPC sensitization. As to treatment: therapeutic diphenylcyclopropenone sensitization with weekly scalp DPC. The source material was whole blood, sampled in connection with sensitization to the hapten diphenylcyclopropenone (DPC). All receptors come from a woman between 18 and 29 years old with alopecia areata. Some clones in this sample may be carry-over from other donors' samples.

J is TRBJ1-6 and V is TRBV6-2 or TRBV6-3, with TRBD1 matching over 10 bases. CDR1 and CDR2 from the germline V gene are MNHEY and SVGEGT. V was pared by 4 bases and J by 9 bases, with 3 bases of the junction left unmatched. This CDR3 region has 14 residues. The CDR3 spells CASSFRDRGSPLHF. DNA for the CDR3: TGTGCCAGCAGTTTCCGGGACAGGGGTTCACCCCTCCACTTT.

In its sample, this clonotype was seen many times. This rearrangement joins TRBV6-5 to TRBJ2-7, with 9 bases aligning to TRBD1. Looked up from germline, CDR1 is MNHEY and CDR2 is SVGAGI. Trimming took 3 bases from V and 7 from J; bases not matched to a gene: 19. The CDR3 contains 18 residues. Here the CDR3 reads CASSYKGSWTGVQREQYF. DNA of the CDR3: TGTGCCAGCAGTTATAAGGGCTCTTGGACAGGGGTTCAGAGGGAGCAGTACTTC.

In its sample, this clonotype was seen many times. The V and J genes are TRBV7-6 and TRBJ1-6, with D hard to call. With 8 bases removed from V and 3 bases from J, the gap between germline ends came to 11 bases. CDR1 is SGHVS and CDR2 is FNYEAQ in the germline V gene. The CDR3 length is 14 residues. CDR3: CASPLQFYNSPLHF. CDR3 sequence (DNA): TGTGCCAGCCCACTACAGTTCTATAATTCACCCCTCCACTTT.

V gene TRBV20-1 combines with J gene TRBJ2-1; weak D call: TRBD2 (6 bases). CDR1 is DFQATT, CDR2 SNEGSKA, per germline (reference sequence). V lost 3 bases, J lost 4 bases, and 7 bases lay in between. The CDR3 sequence is 12 residues long. The CDR3 nucleotides are TGCAGTGCTAGTCGGGGGTACAATGAGCAGTTCTTC. This translates into CSASRGYNEQFF.

The chain is built from TRBV29-1 and TRBJ1-4; 11 bases agree with TRBD1. In germline, CDR1 is SQVTM, CDR2 ANQGSEA. The CDR3 totals 14 residues. The junction had 5 bases not matched to a gene; V was cut back by 4 bases and J by 7 bases. The CDR3 here is CSVVGQGDGEKLFF. DNA for the CDR3: TGCAGCGTTGTGGGACAGGGGGACGGTGAAAAACTGTTTTTT.

V usage is TRBV29-1 and J usage is TRBJ2-1; D tentatively fits TRBD1 or TRBD2 (5 bases each). In germline, CDR1 is SQVTM, CDR2 ANQGSEA. The ends were cut back, 2 bases at V and 4 bases at J, with 18 bases in the middle. The CDR3 extends over 16 amino acids. CDR3 coding DNA: TGCAGCGTTGAACCCCCCGGGACCCGGGTTTACAATGAGCAGTTCTTC. Translated, it gives CSVEPPGTRVYNEQFF.

This clonotype was found many times. V gene TRBV20-1 combines with J gene TRBJ1-3; D is uncertain. CDR1 and CDR2 from the germline V gene are DFQATT and SNEGSKA (reference sequence). The CDR3 is made up of 13 amino acids. With 2 bases removed from V and 4 bases from J, the gap between germline ends came to 9 bases. The CDR3 DNA reads TGCAGTGCTAGACCCCTGAGGGGAAACACCATATATTTT. Its translation is CSARPLRGNTIYF.

This clonotype has at least ten counts. V gene TRBV28 combines with J gene TRBJ2-5, with 8 bases matching TRBD2. Germline V lookup: CDR1 MDHEN, CDR2 SYDVKM. The CDR3 is 16 residues long. The J segment lost 7 bases and the V segment lost 4 bases, leaving 14 bases of the junction unmatched. CDR3 loop: CASSSSALPGGVTQYF. For the CDR3, the DNA is TGTGCCAGCAGTTCCTCGGCACTCCCGGGGGGGGTGACCCAGTACTTC.

This clonotype was counted many times. The rearrangement uses TRBV6-5 and TRBJ1-1; D unclear. V was pared by 4 bases and J by 11 bases, with 17 bases between. CDR1 and CDR2 from the germline V gene are MNHEY and SVGAGI. The CDR3 contains 13 residues. The CDR3 reads CASSSPRMLLAFF. For the CDR3, the DNA is TGTGCCAGCAGTTCCCCGAGGATGCTTCTGGCTTTCTTT.

The chain is built from TRBV20-1 and TRBJ2-2; possible D gene TRBD2, 7 bases. Germline CDR1 is DFQATT and CDR2 is SNEGSKA (reference sequence). Trimming removed 4 bases from V and 5 bases from J, with 11 bases in between. The CDR3 spans 13 residues. CDR3 nucleotides: TGCAGTGCTAAGGGGGGGCCGACCGGGGAGCTGTTTTTT. Amino acids: CSAKGGPTGELFF.

The table lists this clonotype with many counts. CDR3: CASSRSDRAGNTIYF. DNA of the CDR3: TGTGCCAGCAGCCGTTCTGACAGGGCTGGAAACACCATATATTTT. This rearrangement joins TRBV12-3 or TRBV12-4 to TRBJ1-3, with TRBD1 identical over 7 bases. This CDR3 has 15 residues. Trimming cost V 6 bases and J 2 bases; bases outside gene matches: 7.

The rearrangement uses TRBV4-2 and TRBJ1-6, with D hard to call. Germline loops: CDR1 LGHNA, CDR2 YNFKEQ. Trimming took off 4 bases at V and 6 bases at J, with 13 bases between the two ends. This CDR3 is 15 amino acids long. The CDR3 nucleotides read TGTGCCAGCAGCCGTCGGGCTGAATCTAATTCACCCCTCCACTTT. Its protein product is CASSRRAESNSPLHF.

This clonotype was seen only a few times. The CDR3 reads CASSERQGFSEAFF. Here the CDR3 DNA reads TGTGCCAGCAGTGAAAGGCAGGGGTTCTCTGAAGCTTTCTTT. The rearrangement links TRBV6-1 to TRBJ1-1, with a possible D match to TRBD1 (6 bases). Between the trimmed V and J ends, which lost 2 bases and 6 bases, there was a span of 13 bases. The V gene's germline CDR1 is MNHNS and CDR2 SASEGT. CDR3 length equals 14 residues.